This passage covers 18 T cell receptor beta chains from one sample sequenced in a study of T cells after yellow fever vaccination. Using its own MiXCR run on the 5' RACE reads, TCRdb lists one record per CDR3 protein. The profile shows around 340,000 distinct CDR3 sequences, more than 8.5% of them singletons. This specimen was PBMCs, taken on the day of the first yellow fever vaccination. The receptor source for this set is a man in his late teens or twenties who received the YFV17D yellow fever vaccine.

The gene calls are TRBV5-1 and TRBJ1-2, with D perhaps matching TRBD1 (6 bases). Germline values: CDR1 SGHRS, CDR2 YFSETQ. V lost 4 bases and J lost 0, with 10 bases in between. The CDR3 covers 14 residues. The CDR3 loop reads CASSLGATNYGYTF. CDR3 DNA: TGCGCCAGCAGCCTGGGGGCAACTAACTATGGCTACACCTTC.

This clonotype was recorded at least ten times. The chain joins TRBV5-6 to TRBJ1-2; D call uncertain. The CDR3 loop spans 13 amino acids. CDR1 SGHDT and CDR2 YYEEEE come from the germline V gene. Trimming removed 1 base at V and 8 bases at J, with 12 bases between. The CDR3 sequence: CASSLMGLRGYTF. DNA for the CDR3: TGTGCCAGCAGCTTGATGGGCCTGCGGGGCTACACCTTC.

This clonotype was seen a few times. The genes are TRBV20-1 and TRBJ2-7, with 12 bases matching TRBD2. This CDR3 spans 14 amino acids. J was trimmed by 4 bases and V by 2 bases; bases with no gene match: 3. From germline, CDR1 is DFQATT and CDR2 SNEGSKA (reference sequence). CDR3 sequence: CSARLLAGGYEQYF. As DNA, the CDR3 is TGCAGTGCTAGATTACTAGCGGGGGGATACGAGCAGTACTTC.

This clonotype has at least ten counts. The chain combines TRBV5-1 with TRBJ2-7; TRBD2 might be the D (5 bases). Trimming took off 3 bases at V and 2 bases at J, with 21 bases between the two ends. The CDR3 totals 17 residues. Germline V gene sequence: CDR1 SGHRS, CDR2 YFSETQ. The CDR3 sequence is CASSSLPRASGTYEQYF. DNA of the CDR3: TGCGCCAGCAGCTCCCTCCCTCGGGCTTCGGGGACCTACGAGCAGTACTTC.

In this sample, this clonotype turned up many times. The rearrangement uses TRBV5-1 and TRBJ2-1, with 10 bases lining up with TRBD2. CDR3 length: 15 amino acids. Germline CDR1 is SGHRS and CDR2 is YFSETQ. The J segment lost 2 bases and the V segment lost 3 bases, leaving 2 bases of the junction unmatched. CDR3 sequence (DNA): TGCGCCAGCAGCTCAACTAGCGGGGCCTACAATGAGCAGTTCTTC. It yields the protein CASSSTSGAYNEQFF.

This chain connects TRBV5-6 to TRBJ1-5, with D perhaps matching TRBD1 (5 bases). The CDR3 sequence is 17 residues long. Germline-derived CDR1 and CDR2 are SGHDT and YYEEEE. Trimming pared 1 base from V and 7 bases from J, leaving 21 bases between. In DNA, the CDR3 is TGTGCCAGCAGCTTGCTTGGAGGGGCCAGGCGGGACCAGCCCCAGCATTTT. The encoded protein is CASSLLGGARRDQPQHF.

This chain connects TRBV2 to TRBJ1-2; D is unclear. Germline V gives CDR1 SNHLY, CDR2 FYNNEI. The CDR3 consists of 14 residues. V was cut by 3 bases and J by 4 bases, with 12 bases left in between. The CDR3, as DNA: TGTGCCAGCAGTGAGTTTGTAACGGGCTATGGCTACACCTTC. Protein: CASSEFVTGYGYTF.

In its sample, this clonotype was seen a few times. The chain uses TRBV6-5 and TRBJ2-7; 11 bases match TRBD1. With 4 bases clipped from V and 3 bases from J, the junction kept 8 bases outside the gene matches. Per germline, CDR1 MNHEY and CDR2 SVGAGI. This CDR3 spans 16 amino acids. Here the CDR3 DNA reads TGTGCCAGCAGTTTCCAAACCGGGACAGGGGGCTACGAGCAGTACTTC. Translated: CASSFQTGTGGYEQYF.

The chain joins TRBV7-9 to TRBJ1-2, with TRBD1 as a possible D gene (6 bases). The germline V and J ends were trimmed by 7 bases and 0 bases, with 15 bases remaining between them. Germline lookup yields CDR1 SEHNR and CDR2 FQNEAQ (reference sequence). CDR3 length equals 15 residues. DNA for the CDR3: TGTGCCAGCACCCCCGGGACATTGACTAACTATGGCTACACCTTC. Encoded protein: CASTPGTLTNYGYTF.

This clonotype has a count of ten or more. This rearrangement joins TRBV7-9 to TRBJ2-5; 10 nucleotides match TRBD2. With 3 bases clipped from V and 1 base from J, the junction kept 2 bases outside the gene matches. This CDR3 contains 15 residues. Germline V gene sequence: CDR1 SEHNR, CDR2 FQNEAQ (reference sequence). CDR3 sequence (DNA): TGTGCCAGCAGCTTGGTAGCGGGGGGCCAAGAGACCCAGTACTTC. Encoded protein: CASSLVAGGQETQYF. The full variable domain, in which reference TRBV7-9 and TRBJ2-5 provide the parts outside the CDR3, is DTGVSQNPRHKITKRGQNVTFRCDPISEHNRLYWYRQTLGQGPEFLTYFQNEAQLEKSRLLSDRFSAERPKGSFSTLEIQRTEQGDSAMYLCASSLVAGGQETQYFGPGTRLLVL.

The V call is TRBV20-1, the J call TRBJ2-3; 10 positions agree with TRBD2. This CDR3 is built from 17 residues. The germline CDR1 and CDR2 sequences are DFQATT and SNEGSKA (reference sequence). Trimming removed 5 bases from V and 1 base from J; junction bases left unmatched: 12. CDR3 in amino acids: CSALRPASGGGTDTQYF. In DNA form, the CDR3 reads TGCAGTGCTCTCCGCCCGGCTAGCGGGGGAGGCACAGATACGCAGTATTTT.

This clonotype was observed at least ten times. The CDR3 nucleotides are TGCGCCAGCAGGCGTCAGGGCCCTTCCGGGGAGCTGTTTTTT. It is translated as CASRRQGPSGELFF. This chain uses TRBV5-1 with TRBJ2-2; D is perhaps TRBD1 (5 bases). Germline-derived CDR1 and CDR2 are SGHRS and YFSETQ. The CDR3 totals 14 residues. Deletions cut 5 bases from V and 6 bases from J, with 14 bases between.

This clonotype was found a few times. This sequence joins TRBV12-3 or TRBV12-4 and TRBJ1-2, with a possible D match to TRBD1 (6 bases). CDR3 length equals 16 residues. Trimming pared 8 bases from V and 3 bases from J, leaving 22 bases between. CDR3 region: CASGRNVAGDDYGYTF. The DNA for the CDR3 is TGTGCCAGCGGACGAAACGTAGCAGGGGATGACTATGGCTACACCTTC.

This clonotype was picked up a small number of times. This chain connects TRBV12-3 or TRBV12-4 to TRBJ2-5, with D perhaps matching TRBD1 (6 bases). V dropped 6 bases and J dropped 7 bases, with 15 bases sitting between them. This CDR3 region has 13 residues. CDR3 amino acids: CASSPGQRVTQYF. The CDR3 bases are TGTGCCAGCAGCCCAGGACAGAGGGTGACCCAGTACTTC.

This clonotype was detected ten times or more. The chain combines TRBV5-1 with TRBJ1-3; no definite D call. The V and J ends lost 0 bases and 4 bases respectively, with 17 bases between them. This CDR3 comprises 17 residues. CDR1 and CDR2 from the germline V gene are SGHRS and YFSETQ. The CDR3: CASSLDAAGAFGNTIYF. The CDR3 DNA sequence: TGCGCCAGCAGCTTGGACGCCGCGGGCGCATTCGGAAACACCATATATTTT. The full variable domain, rest sourced from reference TRBV5-1 and TRBJ1-3, is KAGVTQTPRYLIKTRGQQVTLSCSPISGHRSVSWYQQTPGQGLQFLFEYFSETQRNKGNFPGRFSGRQFSNSRSEMNVSTLELGDSALYLCASSLDAAGAFGNTIYFGEGSWLTVV.

The genes are TRBV7-2 and TRBJ1-4; 7 bases match TRBD1. CDR1 is SGHTA and CDR2 is FQGNSA in the germline V gene. Trimming took 5 bases from V and 0 from J; bases not matched to a gene: 9. This CDR3 is 17 amino acids long. CDR3 loop: CASSQGVGSATNEKLFF. The CDR3 region has the DNA TGTGCCAGCAGCCAGGGGGTAGGGAGTGCAACTAATGAAAAACTGTTTTTT.

The chain links TRBV7-2 to TRBJ1-3; D uncertain. Germline V CDR1 and CDR2: SGHTA, FQGNSA. CDR3 length equals 14 residues. Deletions cut 3 bases from V and 11 bases from J, with 17 bases between. CDR3 sequence reads: CASSFSDGDPAIYF. The DNA for the CDR3 is TGTGCCAGCAGCTTCTCGGACGGCGACCCGGCCATATATTTT.

This chain joins TRBV7-3 and TRBJ2-2; D is ambiguous. The V end was cut by 1 base, the J end by 2 bases, with 5 bases between. Germline CDR1 SGHTA, CDR2 FQGTGA. This CDR3 region has 14 residues. The CDR3 sequence is CASSLNSNTGELFF. For the CDR3, the DNA is TGTGCCAGCAGCTTAAATTCAAACACCGGGGAGCTGTTTTTT. Based on the CDR3 plus reference TRBV7-3 and TRBJ2-2, the full variable domain is GAGVSQTPSNKVTEKGKYVELRCDPISGHTALYWYRQSLGQGPEFLIYFQGTGAADDSGLPNDRFFAVRPEGSVSTLKIQRTERGDSAVYLCASSLNSNTGELFFGEGSRLTVL.